A single sample is the source of the 9 T cell receptor beta chains below, sequenced in a study of breast tumors, draining lymph nodes, adjacent tissues. A single record per CDR3 protein comes from TCRdb applying MiXCR to the multiplex PCR reads. Of about 20,000 distinct CDR3 sequences listed, approximately 53% are singletons. The sequenced material came from breast tumor tissue. These receptors were collected from a female donor with breast cancer. Some clones in this sample may be carry-over from other donors' samples.

The genes are TRBV29-1 and TRBJ1-6; D call uncertain. CDR1 and CDR2 (germline): SQVTM, ANQGSEA. Trimming removed 5 bases from V and 4 bases from J, with 9 bases in between. This CDR3 spans 13 amino acids. The CDR3 region is CSVLADYNSPLHF. CDR3 nucleotides: TGCAGCGTTTTGGCCGATTATAATTCACCCCTCCACTTT.

This clonotype was detected ten times or more. Given a much more abundant clone one base away, this may be a read error. J is TRBJ2-1 and V is TRBV6-4, with 11 nucleotides matching TRBD2. Trimming at V came to 5 bases and at J to 7 bases, leaving 10 bases not matched to a gene. Looked up from germline, CDR1 is MRHNA and CDR2 is SNTAGT. The CDR3 has 16 amino acids. The DNA of the CDR3 is TGTGCCAGCAGTCATTTAGCGGGAGGGGGTCGGAATGAGCAGTTCTTC. Translating it yields CASSHLAGGGRNEQFF.

CDR3 sequence reads: CSAYPGLYYNEQFF. The CDR3 nucleotides are TGCAGTGCATATCCGGGACTATACTACAATGAGCAGTTCTTC. The rearrangement joins TRBV20-1 to TRBJ2-1, with 7 nucleotides matching TRBD2. In germline, CDR1 is DFQATT, CDR2 SNEGSKA (reference sequence). The V segment lost 6 bases and the J segment 3 bases; nucleotides outside the gene matches: 8. The length of the CDR3 is 14 residues.

This chain connects TRBV5-6 to TRBJ2-7; tentative D call: TRBD1 (5 bases). Between the trimmed V and J ends, which lost 0 bases and 3 bases, there was a span of 7 bases. The germline V gene encodes CDR1 SGHDT and CDR2 YYEEEE. The CDR3 loop spans 13 amino acids. The CDR3, as DNA: TGTGCCAGCAGCTTGGTGCAGGGCTACGAGCAGTACTTC. It encodes CASSLVQGYEQYF.

This clonotype was recorded once. The chain uses TRBV25-1 and TRBJ1-1; 7 bases map to TRBD1. CDR3 size: 14 residues. CDR1 is MGHDK and CDR2 is SYGVNS in the germline V gene. After removal of 4 bases from V and 0 bases from J, the junction contained 2 bases not matched to a gene. The CDR3 coding sequence is TGTGCCAGCAGTGGGGACAGCTTGAACACTGAAGCTTTCTTT. It codes for CASSGDSLNTEAFF.

The rearrangement uses TRBV20-1 and TRBJ2-5; 13 bases match TRBD2. CDR1 and CDR2 from the germline V gene are DFQATT and SNEGSKA (reference sequence). This CDR3 is 15 amino acids long. Trimming cost V 6 bases and J 5 bases; bases outside gene matches: 9. The CDR3 DNA reads as TGCAGTGCGGAAGGACTAGCGGGAGCGGGGGAGACCCAGTACTTC. The encoded protein is CSAEGLAGAGETQYF.

This chain connects TRBV20-1 to TRBJ1-5, with 9 bases lining up with TRBD1. The germline V gene has CDR1 DFQATT and CDR2 SNEGSKA (reference sequence). The CDR3 extends over 15 amino acids. The V segment lost 5 bases and the J segment 3 bases; nucleotides outside the gene matches: 8. The chain's CDR3 is CSAPHGQGFNQPQHF. CDR3 bases: TGCAGTGCTCCACACGGACAGGGGTTCAATCAGCCCCAGCATTTT.

This clonotype was counted ten times or more. A much larger clone differs from this one at a single base, so this may be a read error. The rearrangement links TRBV20-1 to TRBJ2-5; TRBD1 might be the D (6 bases). Germline-derived CDR1 and CDR2 are DFQATT and SNEGSKA (reference sequence). This CDR3 contains 14 residues. The CDR3 sequence is CSARDGGHQATQYF. The CDR3, as DNA: TGCAGTGCTAGAGATGGGGGACACCAAGCGACCCAGTACTTC.

Ten or more counts support this clonotype. Given a much more abundant clone one base away, this may be a read error. The rearrangement links TRBV20-1 to TRBJ2-5; D ambiguous. This CDR3 has 11 amino acids. Germline lookup yields CDR1 DFQATT and CDR2 SNEGSKA (reference sequence). CDR3 sequence reads: CSAQYQETQSF. The DNA for the CDR3 is TGCAGTGCCCAGTACCAAGAGACCCAGTCCTTC.